One and the same sample provided the 24 T cell receptor beta chains below, sequenced in a study of T cells in Graves' hyperthyroidism and ophthalmopathy. Amplification of TCR beta CDR3 regions was performed using RNA transcripts as template. The HTBI set primed first-round TCR CDR3 RT-PCR. Via MiXCR, TCRdb re-called the multiplex PCR reads, giving one row per CDR3 protein. The data show 550,000 to 800,000 distinct CDR3 sequences, with about 17% seen just once and around 8% held by the top ten. Specimen: blood. These receptors originate from a man between 18 and 29 years old with Graves' hyperthyroidism.

This chain uses TRBV6-1 with TRBJ2-2, with 9 bases that match TRBD1. This CDR3 is 16 amino acids long. The J segment lost 2 bases and the V segment lost 5 bases, leaving 6 bases of the junction unmatched. Germline CDR1 MNHNS, CDR2 SASEGT. The DNA for the CDR3 is TGTGCCAGCAGTATAGGACAGGGGACCAACACCGGGGAGCTGTTTTTT. Translation: CASSIGQGTNTGELFF.

The table lists this clonotype with a few counts. Its ends do not fully match the called genes, so a read error is possible. The chain combines TRBV6-1 with TRBJ1-5; possibly TRBD1 for D (5 bases). The CDR3 has 14 residues. In germline, CDR1 is MNHNS, CDR2 SASEGT. The CDR3 DNA sequence: TGTGTCAGCAGCCTCTGGACAAGTAATCAGCCCCAGCATTTT. This gives the protein CVSSLWTSNQPQHF.

This clonotype showed up just a few times. V gene TRBV20-1 combines with J gene TRBJ2-1; D gene ambiguous. Trimming took off 0 bases at V and 1 base at J, with 4 bases between the two ends. Germline V lookup: CDR1 DFQATT, CDR2 SNEGSKA (reference sequence). There are 13 residues in the CDR3. In nucleotides, the CDR3 is TGCAGTGCTAGAGAATTATCCTACAATGAGCAGTTCTTC. It is translated as CSARELSYNEQFF.

In this sample, this clonotype turned up many times. The rearrangement links TRBV27 to TRBJ2-1; 10 bases match TRBD1. CDR3 length: 15 amino acids. From germline, CDR1 is MNHEY and CDR2 SMNVEV (reference sequence). Trimming cost V 5 bases and J 4 bases; bases outside gene matches: 5. CDR3 region: CASSRGTGVYNEQFF. CDR3 in DNA: TGTGCCAGCAGTCGAGGGACAGGGGTATACAATGAGCAGTTCTTC.

This clonotype has at least ten counts. This sequence joins TRBV28 and TRBJ2-7, with D uncertain. Germline assignment: CDR1 MDHEN and CDR2 SYDVKM. The CDR3 extends over 14 amino acids. V was pared by 6 bases and J by 6 bases, with 18 bases between. The CDR3, as DNA: TGTGCCAGCAGCCCCCGGACCCTCTCGCCCGAGCAGTACTTC. Translated, it gives CASSPRTLSPEQYF.

The sample holds many counts of this clonotype. The rearrangement uses TRBV12-3 or TRBV12-4 and TRBJ2-5; D unresolved. The CDR3 spans 13 residues. V was trimmed by 1 base and J by 0 bases, leaving 3 bases between them. The CDR3: CASSLGDQETQYF. The CDR3 coding sequence is TGTGCCAGCAGTTTAGGAGACCAAGAGACCCAGTACTTC.

The chain is built from TRBV11-2 and TRBJ2-5; 11 bases fit TRBD1. Trimming cost V 5 bases and J 2 bases; bases outside gene matches: 19. Germline CDR1 and CDR2: SGHAT and FQNNGV. This CDR3 is 20 amino acids long. The DNA of the CDR3 is TGTGCCAGCAGCATCGGCTCGGGACAGGGGGACTTGAAACTACAAGAGACCCAGTACTTC. Protein sequence: CASSIGSGQGDLKLQETQYF.

This clonotype occurred a few times. The J gene is TRBJ2-2, the V gene TRBV5-1; D may match TRBD1 or TRBD2 (5 bases each). The CDR3 has 14 amino acids. The germline gives CDR1 SGHRS, CDR2 YFSETQ. Trimming took 5 bases from V and 7 from J, leaving 15 bases between them. CDR3 nucleotide sequence: TGCGCCAGCAGGTTGACCGAGGGGAGCGGGGAGCTGTTTTTT. It specifies CASRLTEGSGELFF.

This clonotype was counted only a few times. The CDR3 DNA follows: TGTGCCAGCAGTTTAGCTACAGGGGGTGGGGCCAACGTCCTGACTTTC. Its translation: CASSLATGGGANVLTF. J is TRBJ2-6 and V is TRBV12-3 or TRBV12-4; 8 nucleotides align to TRBD1. The CDR3 spans 16 residues. The V gene end was trimmed by 0 bases and the J gene end by 3 bases; junction bases not matched to a gene: 1.

This clonotype appeared many times. The chain is built from TRBV10-3 and TRBJ2-4, with 7 bases identical to TRBD2. V gave up 11 bases and J gave up 0 bases; unmatched junction bases: 10. CDR1 and CDR2 (germline): ENHRY, SYGVKD. This CDR3 contains 15 residues. This chain's CDR3 is CAAHEGGGAKNIQYF. The CDR3 coding sequence is TGTGCCGCGCATGAAGGCGGGGGAGCCAAAAACATTCAGTACTTC.

Ten or more counts support this clonotype. The rearrangement links TRBV7-2 to TRBJ2-7; 7 bases match TRBD2. J lost 7 bases, V lost 5 bases, and 11 bases had no gene match. The CDR3 runs 14 residues. Germline V gene sequence: CDR1 SGHTA, CDR2 FQGNSA. The CDR3 coding sequence is TGTGCCAGCAGCCCACTCGGCGGGAGAGGAGAGCAGTACTTC. This codes for CASSPLGGRGEQYF.

This clonotype was seen ten or more times. V and J are TRBV11-1 and TRBJ2-7, with D unclear. V lost 5 bases, J lost 3 bases, and 8 bases lay in between. The CDR3 sequence is 12 residues long. Per the germline V gene, CDR1 is SGHAT and CDR2 is FQDESV (reference sequence). The DNA for the CDR3 is TGTGCCAGCAGCGCGGCCCTCTACGAGCAGTACTTC. Translating gives CASSAALYEQYF.

This clonotype was found a few times. V is TRBV27 and J is TRBJ2-1; 8 nucleotides line up with TRBD2. The CDR3 spans 14 residues. Germline V gene sequence: CDR1 MNHEY, CDR2 SMNVEV (reference sequence). The ends lost 7 bases at V and 3 bases at J; junction bases unmatched: 5. CDR3 nucleotides: TGTGCCAGCATGACTAGCGAGGTCTACAATGAGCAGTTCTTC. It is translated as CASMTSEVYNEQFF.

This clonotype was picked up a small number of times. The chain is built from TRBV19 and TRBJ1-3; D remains ambiguous. Looked up from germline, CDR1 is LNHDA and CDR2 is SQIVND (reference sequence). V lost 5 bases to trimming and J lost 0 bases, with 11 bases between them. This CDR3 comprises 15 residues. The CDR3 DNA reads TGTGCCAGTAGTCAAGGACTGAACTCTGGAAACACCATATATTTT. It is translated as CASSQGLNSGNTIYF.

This clonotype came up many times. The J gene is TRBJ1-1, the V gene TRBV28; D is ambiguous. V dropped 2 bases and J dropped 7 bases, with 8 bases sitting between them. The CDR3 has 12 amino acids. CDR1 and CDR2 from the germline V gene are MDHEN and SYDVKM. The CDR3 DNA sequence: TGTGCCAGCAGTTTAGGGCCGAATGAAGCTTTCTTT. This translates into CASSLGPNEAFF. The full variable domain, with the rest looked up from reference TRBV28 and TRBJ1-1, is DVKVTQSSRYLVKRTGEKVFLECVQDMDHENMFWYRQDPGLGLRLIYFSYDVKMKEKGDIPEGYSVSREKKERFSLILESASTNQTSMYLCASSLGPNEAFFGQGTRLTVV.

V and J are TRBV20-1 and TRBJ2-7; perhaps D is TRBD1 or TRBD2 (5 bases each). In germline, CDR1 is DFQATT, CDR2 SNEGSKA (reference sequence). V lost 1 base, J lost 2 bases, and 15 bases lay in between. The CDR3 consists of 15 residues. The CDR3 bases are TGCAGTGCTAGAGCCTTCGGGTCGGGGCCCTACGAGCAGTACTTC. The encoded protein is CSARAFGSGPYEQYF.

There are many counts of this clonotype. The rearrangement links TRBV7-9 to TRBJ1-1; D is undetermined. Germline V gene sequence: CDR1 SEHNR, CDR2 FQNEAQ (reference sequence). The V gene lost 7 bases and the J gene lost 3 bases, with 6 bases spanning the gap. This CDR3 has 11 amino acids. In DNA, the CDR3 is TGTGCCAGCACTAGAGACACTGAAGCTTTCTTT. This gives the protein CASTRDTEAFF. The full variable domain, with the rest looked up from reference TRBV7-9 and TRBJ1-1, is DTGVSQNPRHKITKRGQNVTFRCDPISEHNRLYWYRQTLGQGPEFLTYFQNEAQLEKSRLLSDRFSAERPKGSFSTLEIQRTEQGDSAMYLCASTRDTEAFFGQGTRLTVV.

The chain is built from TRBV6-2 or TRBV6-3 and TRBJ2-2; 10 nucleotides match TRBD2. Trimming at V came to 5 bases and at J to 0 bases, leaving 12 bases not matched to a gene. This CDR3 has 19 residues. The V gene's germline CDR1 is MNHEY and CDR2 SVGEGT. The CDR3 sequence is CASSTRLAGLPPNTGELFF. In DNA form, the CDR3 reads TGTGCCAGCAGTACGCGACTAGCGGGTCTTCCACCGAACACCGGGGAGCTGTTTTTT.

The chain employs TRBV20-1 and TRBJ1-6; no clear D gene. CDR1 and CDR2 from the germline V gene are DFQATT and SNEGSKA (reference sequence). CDR3 size: 13 residues. The V end was cut by 0 bases, the J end by 8 bases, with 8 bases between. CDR3 DNA: TGCAGTGCTAGAGAGAACAGTTATTCACCCCTCCACTTT. It translates to CSARENSYSPLHF.

Ten or more counts support this clonotype. This chain connects TRBV2 to TRBJ2-1; 9 nucleotides agree with TRBD2. Germline V gene data show CDR1 as SNHLY and CDR2 as FYNNEI. V was clipped by 7 bases and J by 7 bases; unmatched bases: 5. This CDR3 comprises 13 residues. As DNA, the CDR3 is TGTGCCAGCATGGCGGGAGGGATAAATGAGCAGTTCTTC. Translation gives CASMAGGINEQFF.

Comment on this clonotype: The junction differs from germline at one of its ends, possibly a read error. This chain links TRBV6-5 with TRBJ2-2; D perhaps matches TRBD2 (5 bases). CDR3 size: 17 residues. Per germline, CDR1 MNHEY and CDR2 SVGAGI. The CDR3 DNA is TGTGCCAGCAGTTACTCGCGGCGAATTGGGAACACCGGGGAGCTGGTTTTT. Its protein product is CASSYSRRIGNTGELVF.

V gene TRBV7-3 combines with J gene TRBJ2-5; tentative D call: TRBD2 (5 bases). Germline V CDR1 and CDR2: SGHTA, FQGTGA. V was clipped by 4 bases and J by 5 bases, with 11 bases between them. CDR3 size: 13 residues. In DNA form, the CDR3 reads TGTGCCAGCAGCTCTAGCCCGGGTGAGACCCAGTACTTC. Its protein product is CASSSSPGETQYF.

This chain connects TRBV24-1 to TRBJ2-1, with D unclear. CDR3 length: 12 amino acids. Trimming shortened V by 0 bases and J by 6 bases, and 2 bases separated the two germline ends. Germline V gene lookup returns CDR1 KGHDR and CDR2 SFDVKD. DNA for the CDR3: TGTGCCACCAGTGATTTGTCCAATGAGCAGTTCTTC. It is translated as CATSDLSNEQFF.

This clonotype was detected ten times or more. V and J are TRBV18 and TRBJ2-1; a weak D match, TRBD1 (5 bases). Germline values: CDR1 KGHSH, CDR2 LQKENI. V gave up 2 bases and J gave up 6 bases, with 11 bases separating them. The CDR3 has 14 residues. The CDR3 is CASSPDSDSNEQFF. CDR3 bases: TGTGCCAGCTCACCAGATTCAGACAGCAATGAGCAGTTCTTC.